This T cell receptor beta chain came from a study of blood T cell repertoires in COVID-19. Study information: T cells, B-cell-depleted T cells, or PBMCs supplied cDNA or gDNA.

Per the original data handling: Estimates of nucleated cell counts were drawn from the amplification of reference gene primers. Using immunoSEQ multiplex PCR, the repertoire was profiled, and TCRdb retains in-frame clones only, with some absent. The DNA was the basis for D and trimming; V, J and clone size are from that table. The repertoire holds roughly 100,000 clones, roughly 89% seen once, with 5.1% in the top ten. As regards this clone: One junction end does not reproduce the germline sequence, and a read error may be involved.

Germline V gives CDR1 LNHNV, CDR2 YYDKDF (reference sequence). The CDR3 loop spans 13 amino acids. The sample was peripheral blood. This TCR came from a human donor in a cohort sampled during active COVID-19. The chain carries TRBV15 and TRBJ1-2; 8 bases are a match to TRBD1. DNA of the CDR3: TGTGCCACCAGCAGAGATACTGGGTTTGGACAGGGCTTC. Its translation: CATSRDTGFGQGF.